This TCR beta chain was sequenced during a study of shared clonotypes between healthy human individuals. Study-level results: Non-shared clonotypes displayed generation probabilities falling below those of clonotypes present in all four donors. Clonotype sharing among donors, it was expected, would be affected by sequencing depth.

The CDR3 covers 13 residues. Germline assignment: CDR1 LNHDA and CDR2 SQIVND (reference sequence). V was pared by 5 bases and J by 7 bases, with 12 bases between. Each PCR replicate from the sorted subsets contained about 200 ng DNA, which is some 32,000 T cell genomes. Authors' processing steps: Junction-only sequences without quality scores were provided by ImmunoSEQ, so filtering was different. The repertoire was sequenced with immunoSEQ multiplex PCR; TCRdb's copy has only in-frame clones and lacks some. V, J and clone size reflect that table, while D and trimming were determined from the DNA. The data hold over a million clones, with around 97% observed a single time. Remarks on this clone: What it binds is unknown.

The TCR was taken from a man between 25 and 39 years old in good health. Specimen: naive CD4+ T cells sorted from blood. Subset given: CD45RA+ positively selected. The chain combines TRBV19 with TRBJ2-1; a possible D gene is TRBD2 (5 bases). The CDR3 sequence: CASSPGVRNEQFF. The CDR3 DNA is TGTGCCAGTAGTCCCGGGGTACGAAATGAGCAGTTCTTC.